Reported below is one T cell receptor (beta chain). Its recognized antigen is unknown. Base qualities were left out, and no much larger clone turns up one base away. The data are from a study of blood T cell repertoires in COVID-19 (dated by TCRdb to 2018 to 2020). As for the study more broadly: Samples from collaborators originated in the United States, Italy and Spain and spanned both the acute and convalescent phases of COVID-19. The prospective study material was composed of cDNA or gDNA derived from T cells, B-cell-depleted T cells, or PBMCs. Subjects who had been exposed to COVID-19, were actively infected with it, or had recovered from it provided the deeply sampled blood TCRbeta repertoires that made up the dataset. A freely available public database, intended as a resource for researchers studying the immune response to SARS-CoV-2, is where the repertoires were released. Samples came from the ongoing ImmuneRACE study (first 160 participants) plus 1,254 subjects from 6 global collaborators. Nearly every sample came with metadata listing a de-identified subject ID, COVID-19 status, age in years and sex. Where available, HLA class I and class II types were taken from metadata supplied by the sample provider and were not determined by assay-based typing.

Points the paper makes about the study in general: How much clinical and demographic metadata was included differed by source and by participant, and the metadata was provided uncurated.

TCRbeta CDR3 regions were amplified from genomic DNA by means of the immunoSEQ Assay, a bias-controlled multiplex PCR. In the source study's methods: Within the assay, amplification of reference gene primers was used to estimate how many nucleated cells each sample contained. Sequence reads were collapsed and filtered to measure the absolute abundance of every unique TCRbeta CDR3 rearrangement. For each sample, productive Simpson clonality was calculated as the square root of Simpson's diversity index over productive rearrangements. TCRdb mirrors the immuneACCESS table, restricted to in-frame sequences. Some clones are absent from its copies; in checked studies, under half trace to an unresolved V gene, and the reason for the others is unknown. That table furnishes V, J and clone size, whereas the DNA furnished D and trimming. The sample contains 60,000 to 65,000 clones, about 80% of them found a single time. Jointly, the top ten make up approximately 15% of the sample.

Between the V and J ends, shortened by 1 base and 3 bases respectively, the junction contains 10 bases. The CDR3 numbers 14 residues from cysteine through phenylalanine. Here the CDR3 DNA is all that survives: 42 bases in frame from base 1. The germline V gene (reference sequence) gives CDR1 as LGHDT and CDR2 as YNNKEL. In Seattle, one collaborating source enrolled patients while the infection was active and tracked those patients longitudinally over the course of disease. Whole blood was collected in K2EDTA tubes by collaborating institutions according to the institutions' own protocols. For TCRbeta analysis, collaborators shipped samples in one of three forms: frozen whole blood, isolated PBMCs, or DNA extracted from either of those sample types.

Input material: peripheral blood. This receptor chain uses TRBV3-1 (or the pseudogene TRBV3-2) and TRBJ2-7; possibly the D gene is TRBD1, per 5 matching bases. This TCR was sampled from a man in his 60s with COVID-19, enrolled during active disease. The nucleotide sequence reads TGTGCCAGCAGCCAAGCGCAGGGATTCTACGAGCAGTACTTC. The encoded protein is CASSQAQGFYEQYF.